This T cell receptor beta chain was recorded in a study of blood T cell repertoires in COVID-19. Overall study: The United States, Italy and Spain were the sources of the acute and convalescent COVID-19 samples. The analysed material was cDNA or gDNA that came from T cells, B-cell-depleted T cells, or PBMCs.

This CDR3 region has 15 residues. Germline CDR1 reads LNHDA; CDR2 reads SQIVND (reference sequence). V was shortened by 8 bases and J by 0 bases, with 11 bases between the two germline ends. Original methodology: Quantification of nucleated cells was approximated via reference gene primer amplification. Data came from immunoSEQ multiplex PCR; TCRdb stores just in-frame clones and leaves some out. The V and J calls and clone size were taken over from that table, and D and trimming were inferred from the DNA. The profile shows over 75,000 clones, about 88% of them singletons. The rearrangement joins TRBV19 to TRBJ2-6, with D perhaps matching TRBD2 (6 bases). The receptor's source is a woman at least 80 years old with acute or convalescent COVID-19. Sequencing input: peripheral blood. CDR3 coding DNA: TGTGCCAGTGGGACTGAAAGCTCTGGGGCCAACGTCCTGACTTTC. Translation: CASGTESSGANVLTF.